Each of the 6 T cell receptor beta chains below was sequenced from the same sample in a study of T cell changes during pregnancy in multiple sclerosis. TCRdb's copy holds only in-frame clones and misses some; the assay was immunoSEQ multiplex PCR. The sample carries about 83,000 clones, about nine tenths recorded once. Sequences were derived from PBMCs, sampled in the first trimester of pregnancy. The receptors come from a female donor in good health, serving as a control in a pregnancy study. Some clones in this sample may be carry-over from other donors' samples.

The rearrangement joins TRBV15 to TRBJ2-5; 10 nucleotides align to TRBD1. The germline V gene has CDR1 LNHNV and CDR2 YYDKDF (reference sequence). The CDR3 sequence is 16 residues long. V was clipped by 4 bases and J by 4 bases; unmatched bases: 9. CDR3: CATSTYGTGVGETQYF. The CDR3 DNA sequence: TGTGCCACCAGCACTTACGGGACAGGGGTTGGAGAGACCCAGTACTTC.

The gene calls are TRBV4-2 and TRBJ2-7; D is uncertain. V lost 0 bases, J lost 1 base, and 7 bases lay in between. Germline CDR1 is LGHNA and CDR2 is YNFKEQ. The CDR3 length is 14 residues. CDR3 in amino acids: CASSQDSGSYEQYF. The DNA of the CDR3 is TGTGCCAGCAGCCAAGACTCCGGTTCCTACGAGCAGTACTTC.

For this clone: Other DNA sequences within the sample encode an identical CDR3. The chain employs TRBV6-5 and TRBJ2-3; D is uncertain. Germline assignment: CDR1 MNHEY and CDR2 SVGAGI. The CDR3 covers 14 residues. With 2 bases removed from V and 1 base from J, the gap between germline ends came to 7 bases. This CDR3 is CASSYLTGTDTQYF. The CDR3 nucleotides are TGTGCCAGCAGTTACCTTACTGGCACAGATACGCAGTATTTT.

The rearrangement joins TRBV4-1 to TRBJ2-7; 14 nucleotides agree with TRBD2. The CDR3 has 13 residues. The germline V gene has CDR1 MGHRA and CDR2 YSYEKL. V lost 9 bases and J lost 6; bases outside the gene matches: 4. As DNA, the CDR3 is TGCGCCAGTAAGGGACTAGCGGGAGTCGAGCAGTACTTC. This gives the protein CASKGLAGVEQYF.

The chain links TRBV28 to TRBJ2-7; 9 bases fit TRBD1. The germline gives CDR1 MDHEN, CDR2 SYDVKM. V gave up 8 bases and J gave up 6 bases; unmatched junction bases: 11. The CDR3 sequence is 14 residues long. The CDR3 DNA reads TGTGCCAGCGAGGGGACAGGGAGGACTGTCGAGCAGTACTTC. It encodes CASEGTGRTVEQYF.

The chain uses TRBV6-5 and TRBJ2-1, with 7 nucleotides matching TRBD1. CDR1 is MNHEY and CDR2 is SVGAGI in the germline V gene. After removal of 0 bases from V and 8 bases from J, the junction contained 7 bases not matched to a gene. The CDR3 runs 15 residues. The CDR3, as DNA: TGTGCCAGCAGTTACTCGAAGGGGGCCGGACATGAGCAGTTCTTC. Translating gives CASSYSKGAGHEQFF.